This T cell receptor (beta chain) was observed in a study of T cell responses to AZD1222 COVID-19 vaccine. Findings and caveats of the study: Across the whole spike, CD4 TCRs peaked at regions 160-218 and 743-854. It should be noted that donors were predominantly white British and more often female, and clonal diversity was possibly underestimated. Researchers took repertoire samples only after the peak T cell response had come.

In regard to this clone: Antigen unknown.

Second-dose timings of about 4 or about 12 weeks were pooled. The table came from immunoSEQ multiplex PCR; TCRdb's copy has only in-frame clones and leaves some out. The data show 160,000 or so clones, 90% seen once. The CDR3 is 15 residues long. V was cut by 1 base and J by 1 base, with 10 bases left in between. Germline assignment: CDR1 SEHNR and CDR2 FQNEAQ (reference sequence). The receptor's source is an adult who received the AZD1222 COVID-19 vaccine. Sequenced material: peripheral blood, taken 28 days after the second AZD1222 dose. The chain links TRBV7-9 to TRBJ1-2; D might be TRBD1 (5 bases). In DNA form, the CDR3 reads TGTGCCAGCAGCTTAGTCCTAGGGGATAACTATGGCTACACCTTC. Protein product: CASSLVLGDNYGYTF. Full variable domain (outside the CDR3, taken from reference TRBV7-9 and TRBJ1-2): DTGVSQNPRHKITKRGQNVTFRCDPISEHNRLYWYRQTLGQGPEFLTYFQNEAQLEKSRLLSDRFSAERPKGSFSTLEIQRTEQGDSAMYLCASSLVLGDNYGYTFGSGTRLTVV.